This record concerns one T cell receptor beta chain sequence. Assay: immunoSEQ multiplex PCR; the TCRdb copy retains only in-frame clones and omits some. The table lists under 95,000 clones, around 95% of them singletons. These data belong to a study of technical replicates of blood from a handful of donors. The TCR originated in a human donor in good health. Sequenced: T cells isolated from PBMCs.

The CDR3 DNA is TGTGCCACCTCGGAAGGGGACAGAAATAATCAGCCCCAGCATTTT. This translates into CATSEGDRNNQPQHF. V usage is TRBV2 and J usage is TRBJ1-5; 7 bases line up with TRBD1. The CDR3 is made up of 15 amino acids. With 10 bases clipped from V and 4 bases from J, the junction kept 13 bases outside the gene matches. In germline, CDR1 is SNHLY, CDR2 FYNNEI.